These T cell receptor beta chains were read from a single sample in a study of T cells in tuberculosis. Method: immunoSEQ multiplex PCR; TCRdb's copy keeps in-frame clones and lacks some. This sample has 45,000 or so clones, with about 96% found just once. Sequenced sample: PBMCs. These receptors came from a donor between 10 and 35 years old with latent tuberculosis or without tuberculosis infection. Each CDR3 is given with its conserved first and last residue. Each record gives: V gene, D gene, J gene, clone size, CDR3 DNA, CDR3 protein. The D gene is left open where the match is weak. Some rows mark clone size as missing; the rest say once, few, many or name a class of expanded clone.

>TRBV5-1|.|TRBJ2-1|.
TGCGCCAGCAGCTTGGTGGAGTACAATGAGCAGTTCTTC
CASSLVEYNEQFF
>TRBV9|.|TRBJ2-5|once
TGTGCCAGCAGCGGAAAGGGGGGGGTGGAGACCCAGTACTTC
CASSGKGGVETQYF
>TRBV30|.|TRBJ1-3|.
TGTGCCTGGAGTGTCCTGTCTGGAAACACCATATATTTT
CAWSVLSGNTIYF
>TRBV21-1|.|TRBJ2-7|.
TGTGCCAGCAGCCCGGACCGGGGATATACCTACGAGCAGTACTTC
CASSPDRGYTYEQYF
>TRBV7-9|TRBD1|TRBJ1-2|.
TGTGCCAGCAGCCTACACGGACAGGGCTATGGCTACACCTTC
CASSLHGQGYGYTF
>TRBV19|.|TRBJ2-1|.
TGTGCCAGTAGTCTGGATGGGGCAGCCGCCTACAATGAGCAGTTCTTC
CASSLDGAAAYNEQFF
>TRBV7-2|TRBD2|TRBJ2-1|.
TGTGCCAGCAGCTCCCGGCTTAGCGGGGCTGAGCAGTTCTTC
CASSSRLSGAEQFF
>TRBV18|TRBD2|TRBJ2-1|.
TGTGCCAGCTCACCATCCGCTAGCGGGGGTTCGCAGTTCTTC
CASSPSASGGSQFF
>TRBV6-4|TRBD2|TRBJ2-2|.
TGTGCCAGCAGTGACTCAGCGGGGGGGCCCGGGGAGCTGTTTTTT
CASSDSAGGPGELFF
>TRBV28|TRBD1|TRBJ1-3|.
TGTGCCAGCAGTACCGGGACAGTCTCTGGAAACACCATATATTTT
CASSTGTVSGNTIYF
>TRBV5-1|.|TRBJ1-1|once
.
CASSTSGTEAFF
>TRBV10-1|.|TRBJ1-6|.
TGCGCCAGCAGTGATGGGCCTTTTAATTCACCCCTCCACTTT
CASSDGPFNSPLHF
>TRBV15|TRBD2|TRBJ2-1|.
TGTGCCACCAGCAGCTACCGGGAGGGAGCATCTGAGCAGTTCTTC
CATSSYREGASEQFF
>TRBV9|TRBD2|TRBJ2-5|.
TGTGCCAGCAGCGCCGGAGGGCTAGCGGGGGCCCCCTCCCGGGAGACCCAGTACTTC
CASSAGGLAGAPSRETQYF
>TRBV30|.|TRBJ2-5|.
TGTGCCTGGAGTGTACGGAGTCAAGAGACCCAGTACTTC
CAWSVRSQETQYF
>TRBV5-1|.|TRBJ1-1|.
TGCGCCAGCAGCCCTGACTCGAACACTGAAGCTTTCTTT
CASSPDSNTEAFF
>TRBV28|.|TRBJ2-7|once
TGTGCCAGCAGTTCCCTCACTCGGGACGAGCAGTACTTC
CASSSLTRDEQYF
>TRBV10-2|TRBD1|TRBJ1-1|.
TGCGCCAGCAGTGAGTCGAAAGGGGGCGTCTTTCTCTACACTGAAGCTTTCTTT
CASSESKGGVFLYTEAFF
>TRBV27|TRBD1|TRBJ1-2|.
TGTGCCAGCAGTCCCCGACAGGGTGGGAATGGCTACACCTTC
CASSPRQGGNGYTF
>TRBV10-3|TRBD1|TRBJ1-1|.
TGTGCCATCAGTGAGGGGGCGACAGGGGGTCACACTGAAGCTTTCTTT
CAISEGATGGHTEAFF
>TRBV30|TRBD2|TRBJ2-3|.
TGTGCCTGGAGCGCCGGACTAGCGGGGAACACAGATACGCAGTATTTT
CAWSAGLAGNTDTQYF
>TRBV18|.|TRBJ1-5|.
TGTGCCAGCTCACCACCGAATACAGGGATGAACTATCAGCCCCAGCATTTT
CASSPPNTGMNYQPQHF
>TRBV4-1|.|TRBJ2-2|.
TGCGCCAGCAGCCAAACCAGACAGGCGGTCGGGGAGCTGTTTTTT
CASSQTRQAVGELFF
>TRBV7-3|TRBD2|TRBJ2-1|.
TGTGCCAGCAGCCCCCTCGGCGGGGGAAACAATGAGCAGTTCTTC
CASSPLGGGNNEQFF
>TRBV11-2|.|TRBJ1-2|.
TGTGCCAGCAGCTTAGTGCAGGGCCACGAAGGCTACACCTTC
CASSLVQGHEGYTF
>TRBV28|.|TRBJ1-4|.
TGTGCCAGCAGCGGAAGGACGACCACGGGGGAAAAACTGTTTTTT
CASSGRTTTGEKLFF
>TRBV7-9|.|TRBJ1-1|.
TGTGCCAGCAGCCAAACGGACATGAACACTGAAGCTTTCTTT
CASSQTDMNTEAFF
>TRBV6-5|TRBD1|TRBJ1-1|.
TGTGCCAGCAGTCCCAGGGGGCGGACTGAAGCTTTCTTT
CASSPRGRTEAFF
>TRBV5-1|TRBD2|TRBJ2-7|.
TGCGCCAGCAGCTCGTGGAAGGGGCTAGCGGGGGACTACGGTAACGAGCAGTACTTC
CASSSWKGLAGDYGNEQYF
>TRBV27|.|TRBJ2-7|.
TGTGCCAGCAGACTAGGGCCCTACGAGCAGTACTTC
CASRLGPYEQYF
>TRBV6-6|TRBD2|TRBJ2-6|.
TGTGCCAGCCTCCTCGGGGGGTCCGGGGCCAACGTCCTGACTTTC
CASLLGGSGANVLTF
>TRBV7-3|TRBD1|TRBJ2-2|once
TGTGCCAGCAGCTTAGCCGGGACAGTTAACACCGGGGAGCTGTTTTTT
CASSLAGTVNTGELFF
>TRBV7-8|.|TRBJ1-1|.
TGTGCCAGCAGTTCCGGGATTATAGCTTTCTTT
CASSSGIIAFF
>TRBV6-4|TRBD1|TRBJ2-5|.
TGTGCCAGGGGGATTCCGGGACAGGGGAGGGAGACCCAGTACTTC
CARGIPGQGRETQYF
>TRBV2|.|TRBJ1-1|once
TGTGCCAGCAGCGTGGTCCCTCCGTCCCGCGGGTCTGAAGCTTTCTTT
CASSVVPPSRGSEAFF
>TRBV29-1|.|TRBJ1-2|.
TGCAGCGTTGAAGGCCAGGGGCCTCATGGCTACACCTTC
CSVEGQGPHGYTF
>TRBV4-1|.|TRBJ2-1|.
TGCGCCAGCAGCCAAGACGTGGGGAGCTATGAGCAGTTCTTC
CASSQDVGSYEQFF
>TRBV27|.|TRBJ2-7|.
TGTGCCAGCAGTTTAACAGGGTTCGCCTACGAGCAGTACTTC
CASSLTGFAYEQYF
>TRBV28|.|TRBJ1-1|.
TGTGCCAGCACCCCTCGGGGCACTGAAGCTTTCTTT
CASTPRGTEAFF
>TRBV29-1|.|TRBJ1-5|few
TGCAGCGTTGATCAGGGATCGGGCAATCAGCCCCAGCATTTT
CSVDQGSGNQPQHF
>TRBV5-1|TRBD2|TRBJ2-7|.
TGCGCCAGCAGTCCATCGGCTCCCCGGGAGGGGCGTGAGCAGTACTTC
CASSPSAPREGREQYF
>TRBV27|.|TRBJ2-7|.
TGTGCCAGCAGTTTAGAGGAAGGCTACGAGCAGTACTTC
CASSLEEGYEQYF
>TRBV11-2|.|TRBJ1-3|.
TGTGCCAGCAGCTCCCTCCTAGGACAGCGGGAGATATATTTT
CASSSLLGQREIYF
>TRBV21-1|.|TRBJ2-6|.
TGTGCTACACCAAAGCGGGGGGCCAACGTCCTGACTTTC
CATPKRGANVLTF
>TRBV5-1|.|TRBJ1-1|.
TGCGCCAGCAGCTTGGATTCGGTTGGGACACTCAACACTGAAGCTTTCTTT
CASSLDSVGTLNTEAFF
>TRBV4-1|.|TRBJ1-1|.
TGCGCCAGCAGCCAAGACGGCGGGGGTGAAGCTTTCTTT
CASSQDGGGEAFF
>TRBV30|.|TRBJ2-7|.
TGTGCCTGGAATACAGGGACATCCTACGAGCAGTACTTC
CAWNTGTSYEQYF
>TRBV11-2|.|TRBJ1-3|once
TGTGCCAGCAGCTTAGAAGGGGCGCAAGGAAACACCATATATTTT
CASSLEGAQGNTIYF
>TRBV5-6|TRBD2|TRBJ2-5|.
TGTGCCAGCAGCTTGGGAGCGGGGGGGAGAGAGACCCAGTACTTC
CASSLGAGGRETQYF
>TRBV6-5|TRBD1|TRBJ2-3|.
TGTGCCAGCAGTTACTCGACAGGGGGCGCGACAGATACGCAGTATTTT
CASSYSTGGATDTQYF
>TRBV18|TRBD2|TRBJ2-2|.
TGTGCCAGCTCGCGGACTAGCGGGGATACCGGGGAGCTGTTTTTT
CASSRTSGDTGELFF
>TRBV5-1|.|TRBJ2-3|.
TGCGCCAGCAGCGAGGACAGCCCTAGCACAGATACGCAGTATTTT
CASSEDSPSTDTQYF
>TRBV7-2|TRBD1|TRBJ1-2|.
TGTGCCAGCAGCTTGTATGCCGGGACAGGGGCTGGCTACACCTTC
CASSLYAGTGAGYTF
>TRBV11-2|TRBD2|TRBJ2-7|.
TGTGCCAGCAGCTCCCCCGGACTAGCGGCCCGGTACGAGCAGTACTTC
CASSSPGLAARYEQYF
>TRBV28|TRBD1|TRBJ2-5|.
TGTGCCAGCAGGCCAAGGACAGGGTATCGAGAGACCCAGTACTTC
CASRPRTGYRETQYF
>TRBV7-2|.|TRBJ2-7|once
TGTGCCAGCAGCCCATTCGGGACGGGAGTCTCCTACGAGCAGTACTTC
CASSPFGTGVSYEQYF
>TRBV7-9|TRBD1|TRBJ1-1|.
TGTGCCAGCAGCACCCGGGACAGGGGAAAAAACACTGAAGCTTTCTTT
CASSTRDRGKNTEAFF
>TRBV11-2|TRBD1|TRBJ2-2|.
TGTGCCAGCCTCCCCATTCGGACAGGGCGCACCGGGGAGCTGTTTTTT
CASLPIRTGRTGELFF
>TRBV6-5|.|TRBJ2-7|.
TGTGCCAGCTCGGTGGGGCACTACGAGCAGTACTTC
CASSVGHYEQYF